Listed below are T cell receptor beta chains from one sample, sequenced in a study of blood T cell repertoires in COVID-19. TCRdb's copy holds only in-frame clones and misses some; the assay was immunoSEQ multiplex PCR. The table has more than 250,000 clones, approximately 88% seen once. Sequencing used PBMCs or T cells enriched from blood (not recorded which). These receptors were collected from a woman aged 40 to 55 who had recovered from COVID-19. Each CDR3 is given with its conserved first and last residue. The order of the fields is J gene, V gene, CDR3 length, CDR3 protein.

TRBJ1-5 | TRBV21-1 | 19 | CASSTAEDRVRRPNQPQHF
TRBJ2-3 | TRBV7-9 | 16 | CASSPLDRGRGDTQYF
TRBJ2-1 | TRBV5-1 | 15 | CASSLELAGSFEQFF
TRBJ2-4 | TRBV19 | 15 | CASSARTSGSDIQYF
TRBJ1-6 | TRBV5-1 | 15 | CASSLVVGGNSPLHF
TRBJ2-1 | TRBV19 | 14 | CASSIEHLAPEQFF
TRBJ2-3 | TRBV27 | 19 | CASSLFGSGSKGGTDTQYF
TRBJ1-1 | TRBV19 | 14 | CATDAGLGGTEAFF
TRBJ1-6 | TRBV7-9 | 14 | CASSFGDSESPLHF
TRBJ1-5 | TRBV15 | 15 | CATSSRRDSNQPQHF
TRBJ2-1 | TRBV7-9 | 11 | CASSQGFEQFF
TRBJ2-2 | TRBV28 | 18 | CASSLATLAGGRTGELFF
TRBJ2-1 | TRBV28 | 13 | CASRLAGVNEQFF
TRBJ2-7 | TRBV16 | 18 | CASSSTSTGASSDGEQYF
TRBJ2-7 | TRBV27 | 15 | CASKAGYEPIYEQYF
TRBJ2-1 | TRBV5-4 | 14 | CASSLAGTNNEQFF
TRBJ2-2 | TRBV5-1 | 13 | CASRTGSTGELFF
TRBJ1-2 | TRBV28 | 13 | CASRLGGAIGYTF
TRBJ2-7 | TRBV7-6 | 17 | CASSFGLTSGTHGEQYF
TRBJ2-1 | TRBV9 | 16 | CASTLMDRGGYNEQFF
TRBJ1-1 | TRBV18 | 14 | CASSPFGGNTEAFF
TRBJ1-4 | TRBV2 | 14 | CANSPDRFNEKLFF
TRBJ2-1 | TRBV7-3 | 15 | CASSSLAGEVGEQFF
TRBJ2-2 | TRBV6-5 | 15 | CASSYGLAGTGELFF
TRBJ2-3 | TRBV6-1 | 15 | CASSDRAGKADTQYF
TRBJ2-5 | TRBV24-1 | 14 | CATSDSGGEETQYF
TRBJ1-5 | TRBV12-3/TRBV12-4 | 13 | CASSRQGGQPQHF
TRBJ1-5 | TRBV30 | 15 | CAWSVGAAALQPQHF
TRBJ2-1 | TRBV2 | 15 | CASSSGLAGFGGQFF
TRBJ1-1 | TRBV18 | 15 | CASSGQGSGPTEAFF
TRBJ1-3 | TRBV20-1 | 14 | CSASPDSSLNTIYF
TRBJ1-5 | TRBV2 | 15 | CASRPQGLPNQPQHF
TRBJ1-1 | TRBV18 | 20 | CASSPPVGRAGDWRNTEAFF
TRBJ2-3 | TRBV27 | 14 | CASSPDRATDTQYF
TRBJ2-1 | TRBV4-3 | 17 | CASSQDPSGSDYNEQFF
TRBJ1-3 | TRBV7-8 | 17 | CASSLGDRGFYEDTIYF